A single sample is the source of the 29 T cell receptor beta chains below, sequenced in a study of cytomegalovirus exposure and HLA in healthy donors. The PCR ran on 60 Vbeta and 13 Jbeta primers. Profiled with immunoSEQ multiplex PCR; TCRdb holds only in-frame clones, not every one. The sample has 150,000 to 180,000 clones; 70% to 80% are singletons. The source material was PBMCs. These receptors were collected from a woman aged 40 to 50 in good health and CMV-seronegative.

This clone was seen a few times. V and J are TRBV12-2 and TRBJ1-1; TRBD1 is the table's D call, not checked against the DNA. TRBV12-2 is an annotated pseudogene. The CDR3 has 15 amino acids. The CDR3 nucleotides are TGTGCAAGTCGGTTTGCTAGGACAGCGAGCACTGAAGCTTTCTTT. Protein sequence: CASRFARTASTEAFF.

The chain recombines TRBV5-6 with TRBJ1-6; D uncertain. V gave up 4 bases and J gave up 9 bases, with 11 bases separating them. Germline lookup yields CDR1 SGHDT and CDR2 YYEEEE. The CDR3 consists of 13 residues. This CDR3 reads CASSPEYGSPLHF. DNA of the CDR3: TGTGCCAGCAGCCCCGAGTATGGTTCACCCCTCCACTTT.

The genes are TRBV5-8 and TRBJ2-1; no reliable D call. Trimming took off 4 bases at V and 9 bases at J, with 8 bases between the two ends. Per germline, CDR1 SGHTS and CDR2 YDEGEE. CDR3 length: 11 residues. CDR3 sequence reads: CASSSRFEQFF. CDR3 nucleotide sequence: TGTGCCAGCAGCAGCCGGTTTGAGCAGTTCTTC.

CDR3 DNA sequence: TGTGCCAGCAGTTTAAGCCAGGGCTGGGGCACTGAAGCTTTCTTT. It is translated as CASSLSQGWGTEAFF. The chain uses TRBV28 and TRBJ1-1, with D perhaps TRBD1 (5 bases). V lost 2 bases and J lost 4, with 14 bases in between. The CDR3 is 15 amino acids. Germline V lookup: CDR1 MDHEN, CDR2 SYDVKM. Supplemented by reference TRBV28 and TRBJ1-1, the full variable domain reads DVKVTQSSRYLVKRTGEKVFLECVQDMDHENMFWYRQDPGLGLRLIYFSYDVKMKEKGDIPEGYSVSREKKERFSLILESASTNQTSMYLCASSLSQGWGTEAFFGQGTRLTVV.

The chain is built from TRBV11-2 and TRBJ2-5; 10 nucleotides agree with TRBD2. The CDR3 totals 15 residues. J gave up 1 base and V 5 bases, and 4 bases lay outside the gene matches. Germline V CDR1 and CDR2: SGHAT, FQNNGV. CDR3 nucleotides: TGTGCCAGCAGCCTGGGGACTAGCGCCCAAGAGACCCAGTACTTC. Residues: CASSLGTSAQETQYF.

The V call is TRBV5-6, the J call TRBJ1-4, with a possible D match to TRBD1 (6 bases). V was trimmed by 3 bases and J by 5 bases, leaving 11 bases between them. From germline, CDR1 is SGHDT and CDR2 YYEEEE. The CDR3 length is 14 residues. The CDR3 bases are TGTGCCAGCAGCTCCTGGACAGAGAATGAAAAACTGTTTTTT. Translated: CASSSWTENEKLFF.

V and J are TRBV6-1 and TRBJ2-7; no reliable D call. V gave up 8 bases and J gave up 1 base, with 15 bases separating them. The CDR3 has 14 residues. Germline V lookup: CDR1 MNHNS, CDR2 SASEGT. The CDR3 sequence is CASGRSITSYEQYF. CDR3 DNA: TGTGCCAGCGGTCGCAGTATCACATCCTACGAGCAGTACTTC.

The chain carries TRBV28 and TRBJ1-1; 9 bases agree with TRBD1. The CDR3 contains 19 residues. J gave up 7 bases and V 9 bases, and 27 bases lay outside the gene matches. Germline CDR1 MDHEN, CDR2 SYDVKM. The CDR3 reads CASPPTPPNRGHLLDEAFF. In DNA form, the CDR3 reads TGTGCCAGTCCCCCTACTCCCCCGAACAGGGGGCACCTCCTTGATGAAGCTTTCTTT.

This clone occurred once. The rearrangement joins TRBV5-1 to TRBJ2-3, with 10 bases aligning to TRBD2. The junction had 22 bases not matched to a gene; V was cut back by 4 bases and J by 11 bases. Germline-derived CDR1 and CDR2 are SGHRS and YFSETQ. The CDR3 extends over 18 amino acids. CDR3 in amino acids: CASSQSASAGGTQRVQYF. The CDR3 DNA reads TGCGCCAGCAGCCAAAGTGCCTCAGCGGGAGGGACACAGAGAGTGCAGTATTTT.

The chain combines TRBV10-3 with TRBJ2-4; 7 positions match TRBD2. The V gene's germline CDR1 is ENHRY and CDR2 SYGVKD. With V trimmed by 0 bases and J by 8 bases, 1 base remained unmatched. The CDR3 loop spans 13 amino acids. CDR3 sequence reads: CAISESGGDIQYF. The CDR3 DNA follows: TGTGCCATCAGTGAGTCGGGGGGGGACATTCAGTACTTC.

The chain links TRBV27 to TRBJ1-2, with unresolved D. CDR1 and CDR2 (germline): MNHEY, SMNVEV (reference sequence). This CDR3 contains 12 residues. V lost 5 bases, J lost 7 bases, and 11 bases lay in between. CDR3 nucleotide sequence: TGTGCCAGCAGTAACCGTGAGTTTGGCTACACCTTC. Its translation: CASSNREFGYTF.

The chain has TRBV7-9 and TRBJ2-3; no clear D. V lost 11 bases and J 4 bases, leaving 16 bases between the germline ends. Looked up from germline, CDR1 is SEHNR and CDR2 is FQNEAQ (reference sequence). This CDR3 has 13 amino acids. CDR3 coding DNA: TGTGCCGACGGAACTCTAGAGGCAGATACGCAGTATTTT. The encoded protein is CADGTLEADTQYF.

The V call is TRBV30, the J call TRBJ1-5; perhaps TRBD1 as D (5 bases). Trimming took off 5 bases at V and 6 bases at J, with 17 bases between the two ends. Germline V gives CDR1 GTSNPN, CDR2 SVGIG (reference sequence). The CDR3 has 14 residues. CDR3 loop: CAWAGDVSGQPQHF. The CDR3 nucleotides read TGTGCCTGGGCGGGGGACGTAAGTGGTCAGCCCCAGCATTTT.

This clone has a handful of counts. The V and J genes are TRBV5-6 and TRBJ2-5; 8 bases map to TRBD1. The CDR3 extends over 15 amino acids. Germline trimming cut 1 base from V and 4 bases from J; bases unmatched to any gene: 6. Per the germline V gene, CDR1 is SGHDT and CDR2 is YYEEEE. CDR3 loop: CASSLRTGILETQYF. CDR3 nucleotides: TGTGCCAGCAGCTTGAGGACAGGGATTTTAGAGACCCAGTACTTC.

The genes are TRBV5-1 and TRBJ2-1; D gene ambiguous. In germline, CDR1 is SGHRS, CDR2 YFSETQ. This CDR3 region has 15 residues. V dropped 2 bases and J dropped 0 bases, with 9 bases sitting between them. CDR3 sequence (DNA): TGCGCCAGCAGCTTCACTATGCCCTCCTACAATGAGCAGTTCTTC. Protein sequence: CASSFTMPSYNEQFF.

This clone has more than one count but fewer than ten. The rearrangement links TRBV10-3 to TRBJ2-3; tentatively, D is TRBD2 (7 bases). The CDR3 extends over 16 amino acids. Germline V CDR1 and CDR2: ENHRY, SYGVKD. V dropped 2 bases and J dropped 5 bases, with 17 bases sitting between them. CDR3 sequence (DNA): TGTGCCATCAGTGAGCGACTAGCTAAAGGGGGAGATACGCAGTATTTT. This codes for CAISERLAKGGDTQYF.

The chain is built from TRBV23-1 and TRBJ2-5, with 8 bases identical to TRBD1. TRBV23-1 is marked as an open reading frame, function uncertain. The CDR3 consists of 14 residues. With 8 bases clipped from V and 3 bases from J, the junction kept 8 bases outside the gene matches. CDR3 coding DNA: TGCGCCAGCGCCTTGTTGACAGGGGAAGAGACCCAGTACTTC. Translated, it gives CASALLTGEETQYF.

The chain uses TRBV29-1 and TRBJ1-2; D is perhaps TRBD1 (5 bases). Germline CDR1 SQVTM, CDR2 ANQGSEA. Trimming removed 3 bases from V and 4 bases from J, with 15 bases in between. The CDR3 contains 14 residues. CDR3 in DNA: TGCAGCGTTGACCCCGAAGGACAACGCTATGGCTACACCTTC. This gives the protein CSVDPEGQRYGYTF.

The chain uses TRBV6-9 and TRBJ1-1; the match to TRBD1 covers 9 bases. The CDR3 runs to 15 residues. From germline, CDR1 is MNHGY and CDR2 SVAAGI. The V gene end was trimmed by 3 bases and the J gene end by 5 bases; junction bases not matched to a gene: 7. The CDR3 DNA follows: TGTGCCAGCAGTTACCGGGGACAGGGTGAAACTGAAGCTTTCTTT. It yields the protein CASSYRGQGETEAFF.

The chain combines TRBV5-1 with TRBJ2-1, with a tentative D call TRBD1 (5 bases). V gave up 3 bases and J gave up 7 bases, with 17 bases separating them. CDR1 is SGHRS and CDR2 is YFSETQ in the germline V gene. There are 15 residues in the CDR3. The CDR3 bases are TGCGCCAGCAGCTCGACATCCCCGACAGTAAATGAGCAGTTCTTC. Translated, it gives CASSSTSPTVNEQFF.

This clone showed up just a few times. The chain has TRBV5-1 and TRBJ2-5; 8 bases agree with TRBD2. Germline V gives CDR1 SGHRS, CDR2 YFSETQ. J gave up 9 bases and V 4 bases, and 5 bases lay outside the gene matches. The CDR3 runs to 12 residues. CDR3 region: CASSPSGGSQYF. As DNA, the CDR3 is TGCGCCAGCAGCCCCTCGGGGGGGTCCCAGTACTTC. Full variable domain (rest looked up from reference TRBV5-1 and TRBJ2-5): KAGVTQTPRYLIKTRGQQVTLSCSPISGHRSVSWYQQTPGQGLQFLFEYFSETQRNKGNFPGRFSGRQFSNSRSEMNVSTLELGDSALYLCASSPSGGSQYFGPGTRLLVL.

This sequence joins TRBV6-4 and TRBJ1-5; tentatively, D is TRBD1 (5 bases). The CDR3 sequence is 13 residues long. Germline V gene sequence: CDR1 MRHNA, CDR2 SNTAGT. The V end lost 5 bases, the J end lost 6 bases, and 11 bases lay between the germline ends. The CDR3: CASSYQGGQPQHF. The DNA of the CDR3 is TGTGCCAGCAGTTACCAGGGCGGTCAGCCCCAGCATTTT.

The chain links TRBV2 to TRBJ1-1, with 8 bases that match TRBD1. This CDR3 has 13 amino acids. The V and J ends lost 6 bases and 4 bases, in that order; junction bases with no gene match: 4. The germline V gene has CDR1 SNHLY and CDR2 FYNNEI. The CDR3 loop is CASRDRESTEAFF. The CDR3, as DNA: TGTGCCAGCAGGGACAGGGAAAGCACTGAAGCTTTCTTT.

The chain couples TRBV9 to TRBJ2-3, with 7 bases lining up with TRBD2. Germline V gene lookup returns CDR1 SGDLS and CDR2 YYNGEE. The CDR3 length is 15 residues. Trimming took 4 bases from V and 2 from J; bases not matched to a gene: 7. DNA of the CDR3: TGTGCCAGCAGCCCTTGGGACTATATCACAGATACGCAGTATTTT. Protein product: CASSPWDYITDTQYF.

This clone was counted a single time. V gene TRBV27 combines with J gene TRBJ2-7, with D perhaps TRBD2 (6 bases). The V end lost 3 bases, the J end lost 7 bases, and 13 bases lay between the germline ends. The CDR3 is 13 amino acids. Germline V gene sequence: CDR1 MNHEY, CDR2 SMNVEV (reference sequence). The CDR3 reads CASSLGLGVEQYF. CDR3 nucleotides: TGTGCCAGCAGTTTGGGACTTGGTGTGGAGCAGTACTTC.

The chain joins TRBV5-1 to TRBJ1-5, with 8 bases matching TRBD1. CDR3 length: 15 amino acids. The J segment lost 5 bases and the V segment lost 0 bases, leaving 4 bases of the junction unmatched. The germline V gene encodes CDR1 SGHRS and CDR2 YFSETQ. The CDR3 coding sequence is TGCGCCAGCAGCTTGGGACAGGGGCCGGATCAGCCCCAGCATTTT. Translated, it gives CASSLGQGPDQPQHF.

The rearrangement uses TRBV6-5 and TRBJ2-7; D ambiguous. CDR1 MNHEY and CDR2 SVGAGI come from the germline V gene. Trimming took 0 bases from V and 4 from J, leaving 10 bases between them. CDR3 length: 14 residues. The CDR3 protein is CASSYSKESYEQYF. CDR3 bases: TGTGCCAGCAGTTACTCGAAAGAGTCTTACGAGCAGTACTTC.

This chain connects TRBV28 to TRBJ2-2; 8 nucleotides align to TRBD1. This CDR3 comprises 18 residues. With V trimmed by 2 bases and J by 9 bases, 17 bases remained unmatched. CDR1 is MDHEN and CDR2 is SYDVKM in the germline V gene. CDR3 protein: CASSLKAGGASFSWELFF. The CDR3, as DNA: TGTGCCAGCAGTTTAAAGGCAGGGGGCGCCTCCTTTTCGTGGGAGCTGTTTTTT.

This chain uses TRBV10-3 with TRBJ2-1; TRBD2 matches at 15 bases. Unmatched junction bases numbered 0, after V lost 2 bases and J lost 4 bases. This CDR3 has 16 residues. Germline V gene sequence: CDR1 ENHRY, CDR2 SYGVKD. For the CDR3, the DNA is TGTGCCATCAGTGAGGGACTAGCGGGAGGGTACAATGAGCAGTTCTTC. This encodes CAISEGLAGGYNEQFF.